This T cell receptor (beta chain) was identified during a study of blood T cell repertoires in COVID-19 (dated by TCRdb to the early 2020s). Broadly, across the study: Collaborator samples came from the United States, Italy and Spain and covered acute and convalescent phases of COVID-19. The prospective study material was composed of cDNA or gDNA derived from T cells, B-cell-depleted T cells, or PBMCs. The dataset comprised deeply sampled blood TCRbeta repertoires from subjects exposed to, actively infected with, or recovered from COVID-19. The repertoires were released in a freely available public database meant as a resource for research on the immune response to SARS-CoV-2. Samples came from the ongoing ImmuneRACE study (first 160 participants) plus 1,254 subjects from 6 global collaborators. Nearly every sample came with metadata listing a de-identified subject ID, COVID-19 status, age in years and sex. Where HLA class I and class II types were available, the types were taken from metadata supplied by the sample provider, not from assay-based typing.

About this clone itself: Which antigen it targets is not known. The sample holds no much larger clone one base away, and base qualities are not on file.

The cysteine opens and the phenylalanine closes a CDR3 of 17 amino acids. The read is trimmed to its CDR3 DNA, 51 bases read in frame from base 1. The germline V gene yields SGHRS for CDR1 and YFSETQ for CDR2. The V end loses 1 base and the J end loses 0 bases, and a stretch of 14 bases separates them. General findings and caveats noted by the study authors: Clinical and demographic metadata were provided uncurated, with the amount varying by source and participant.

The immunoSEQ Assay, a bias-controlled multiplex PCR, was used to amplify TCRbeta CDR3 regions from genomic DNA. The original methods were these. Within the assay, amplification of reference gene primers was used to estimate how many nucleated cells each sample contained. To quantify the absolute abundance of each unique TCRbeta CDR3 rearrangement, sequence reads were collapsed and filtered. For each sample, productive Simpson clonality was calculated by taking the square root of Simpson's diversity index across productive rearrangements. TCRdb holds this immuneACCESS table with in-frame rearrangements only. Some clones are missing; in checked studies, unresolved V genes explain under half, and the rest has no known cause. V and J calls plus clone size are reproduced from that table; the DNA served to infer D and trimming. The sample data list around 300,000 clones, and over 75% of these were observed just once. Together, the top ten hold approximately 5% of the sample.

Participants in the prospective study were aged roughly 18 to 100 years, lived in approximately 26 United States geographic areas, and enrolled through a virtual design. In the prospective study, participants were assigned to cohorts based on the clinical history participants reported in a screening survey and a study questionnaire. ImmuneRACE Cohort 3 recovered participants were defined by two consecutive negative NP/OP PCR tests, healthcare professional clearance, or symptom resolution. Mobile phlebotomists in the prospective study collected whole blood, serum and a nasopharyngeal or oropharyngeal swab from every participant. Additional blood draws and questionnaires over an approximately two-month period could optionally be provided by prospective study participants. Prospective study blood samples were shipped either frozen or at room temperature before DNA extraction.

This sequence was found in a woman aged 25 to 45 who had recovered from COVID-19. The sample comprised PBMCs or T cells enriched from blood (not recorded which). The chain couples TRBV5-1 to TRBJ1-3; no confident D gene assignment can be made. Here the CDR3 is given as CASSLSGPDLSGNTIYF. The sequenced DNA is TGCGCCAGCAGCTTGAGCGGGCCTGACCTCTCTGGAAACACCATATATTTT.